This T cell receptor (beta chain) was documented in a study of shared clonotypes between healthy human individuals. TCRdb's copy holds only in-frame clones and misses some; the assay was immunoSEQ multiplex PCR. The sample holds some 2.3 million clones, just over 90% seen once. V lost 5 bases, J lost 5 bases, and 12 bases lay in between. CDR1 and CDR2 from the germline V gene are SGHTA and FQGTGA. The CDR3 covers 13 residues. This clone was recorded only once. The receptor comes from a man between 18 and 29 years old in good health. Some clones in this sample may be carry-over from other donors' samples. The chain uses TRBV7-3 and TRBJ2-5; D is unresolved. Sequencing was performed on naive CD4+ T cells from PBMCs. As to subset: CD45RA+ positively selected. CDR3 bases: TGTGCCAGCAGCACCGGCCCCAGGGAGACCCAGTACTTC. It specifies CASSTGPRETQYF.